Listed below are T cell receptor beta chains from one sample, sequenced in a study of blood T cells in healthy people across ages. TCRdb re-analysed the 5' RACE reads in MiXCR, keeping a single row per CDR3 protein. The sample comprises hundreds of thousands of distinct CDR3 sequences, about 55% of which are singletons, and roughly 51% rests with the top ten. Sequenced: blood. These receptor sequences come from a man aged 55-75 years in good health. The CDR3 runs from the conserved cysteine through the conserved F or W. Each record gives: D gene, CDR3 length, J gene, clone size, V gene, CDR3 DNA, CDR3 protein. D genes are given only for firm matches. Clone size, where shown, is once, few, many, or a class for clones that have expanded.

TRBD2	15	TRBJ2-5	.	TRBV6-2/TRBV6-3	TGTGCCAGCAGTACCCGACTAGCGGGAGCGGGGGAGCAGTACTTC	CASSTRLAGAGEQYF
.	14	TRBJ2-1	.	TRBV9	TGTGCCAGCAGCGTAGATGGGGGGGCGGGTGAGCAGTTCTTC	CASSVDGGAGEQFF
.	13	TRBJ2-3	many	TRBV11-1	TGTGCCAGCAGCAGGAATGGGGCAGATACGCAGTATTTT	CASSRNGADTQYF
.	12	TRBJ1-4	once	TRBV20-1	TGCAGTGCTACAGGGGACGATGAAAAACTGTTTTTT	CSATGDDEKLFF
.	13	TRBJ2-1	few	TRBV20-1	TGCAGTGGGTTTGCGGAATCCTACAATGAGCAGTTCTTC	CSGFAESYNEQFF
.	14	TRBJ2-6	.	TRBV5-6	TGTGCCAGCAGGGGGGGTCCTGGGGCCAACGTCCTGACTTTC	CASRGGPGANVLTF
.	15	TRBJ1-2	.	TRBV12-3/TRBV12-4	TGTGCCAGCAAGTCACGGGCGGGGAAGAACTATGGCTACACCTTC	CASKSRAGKNYGYTF
.	13	TRBJ2-5	.	TRBV10-3	TGTGCCATCAGTGAGCTGATGGGGGGGACCCAGTACTTC	CAISELMGGTQYF
.	17	TRBJ2-1	once	TRBV27	TGTGCCAGCGGTCCACCCCTAAGGGGGGGCCGGGGCAATGAGCAGTTCTTC	CASGPPLRGGRGNEQFF
.	10	TRBJ2-7	.	TRBV27	TGTGCCAGCACCTCCTACGAGCAGTACTTC	CASTSYEQYF
.	15	TRBJ2-6	.	TRBV6-1	TGTGCCAGCAGTGGAGGCAGCACTGGGGCCAACGTCCTGACTTTC	CASSGGSTGANVLTF
.	12	TRBJ1-2	.	TRBV28	TGTGCCAGCAACGCAGTTAACTATGGCTACACCTTC	CASNAVNYGYTF
.	15	TRBJ2-5	.	TRBV7-8	TGTGCCAGCAGCTTAGCGGGGGAGATCCAAGAGACCCAGTACTTC	CASSLAGEIQETQYF
.	15	TRBJ2-7	few	TRBV4-2	TGTGCCAGCAGCCAAACCCAATGGGGGTCCTACGAGCAGTACTTC	CASSQTQWGSYEQYF
TRBD2	15	TRBJ2-5	few	TRBV20-1	TGCAGTGCTAGGACTAGCGGGAGGGATGGGGAGACCCAGTACTTC	CSARTSGRDGETQYF
TRBD2	15	TRBJ2-1	few	TRBV11-2	TGTGCCAGCAGCTTGGGGGGGATGCCAAAGAATGAGCAGTTCTTC	CASSLGGMPKNEQFF